These T cell receptor beta chains were read from a single sample in a study of glioma-infiltrating T cells. MiXCR, applied by TCRdb to the multiplex PCR reads, yields one record per CDR3 protein. The sample holds approximately 120,000 distinct CDR3 sequences, roughly 24% seen once. What was sequenced was glioma tissue, nonneoplastic brain tissue, or PBMCs (not recorded which). These receptors all stem from a human donor with low-grade glioma or glioblastoma, undergoing nonglioma brain surgery, or in good health (not recorded which). Each CDR3 is given with its conserved first and last residue. The order of the fields is clone size, V gene, D gene, CDR3 length, J gene, CDR3 DNA, CDR3 protein. The D gene is left open where the match is weak. Some rows mark clone size as missing; the rest say once, few, many or name a class of expanded clone.

few	TRBV30	NA	14	TRBJ2-3	TGTGCCTGGAGTCAGGGAACACTCACAGATACGCAGTATTTT	CAWSQGTLTDTQYF
once	TRBV6-9	NA	13	TRBJ2-7	TGTGCCAGCAGTTACCCATTGGTTGTCGGGCAGTACTTC	CASSYPLVVGQYF
NA	TRBV5-4	NA	14	TRBJ1-2	TGTGCCAGCAGCTGGCGGGGGGCGGACTATGGCTACACCTTC	CASSWRGADYGYTF
NA	TRBV5-5	NA	12	TRBJ1-6	TGTGCCAGCAGCTCGACTGATCGGCCCCTCCACTTT	CASSSTDRPLHF
many	TRBV6-1	NA	15	TRBJ2-7	TGTGCCAGCAGGTCGACGACAGTAGAAGTCTACGAGCAGTACTTC	CASRSTTVEVYEQYF
many	TRBV12-3/TRBV12-4	NA	18	TRBJ2-2	TGTGCCAGCAGGGGGAGATTTTCAGCGATCAAGAACACCGGGGAGCTGTTTTTT	CASRGRFSAIKNTGELFF
NA	TRBV11-2	TRBD1	15	TRBJ1-5	TGTGCCAGCAGCCAGGGGACAGGGGGTTCTCAGCCCCAGCATTTT	CASSQGTGGSQPQHF
many	TRBV7-9	TRBD1	14	TRBJ1-1	TGTGCCAGCAGCATAAGGACAGGGGACTCTGAAGCTTTCTTT	CASSIRTGDSEAFF
many	TRBV20-1	NA	14	TRBJ2-1	TGCAGTGCTCCGACTAGTGTGAAGTACAATGAGCAGTTCTTC	CSAPTSVKYNEQFF
many	TRBV24-1	NA	14	TRBJ2-1	TGTGCCACCAGTGATCGGTACAGTTACAATGAGCAGTTCTTC	CATSDRYSYNEQFF
many	TRBV7-2	NA	16	TRBJ1-6	TGTGCCAGCAGCGCCCTAGCAGGGTCCTATAATTCACCCCTCCACTTT	CASSALAGSYNSPLHF
many	TRBV7-2	NA	12	TRBJ2-1	TGTGCCAGCAGCTTAATCCGACATGAGCAGTTCTTC	CASSLIRHEQFF
few	TRBV5-1	TRBD2	16	TRBJ2-5	TGCGCCAGCAGCATTGGACTAGCGGGTTACCAAGAGACCCAGTACTTC	CASSIGLAGYQETQYF
many	TRBV6-1	NA	16	TRBJ2-5	TGTGCCAGCATGAGGGCCGTCCCAAGGGACCAAGAGACCCAGTACTTC	CASMRAVPRDQETQYF
few	TRBV5-1	NA	14	TRBJ2-5	TGCGCCAGCAGCTTGTTGACAGATAAAGAGACCCAGTACTTC	CASSLLTDKETQYF
many	TRBV5-1	TRBD1	15	TRBJ2-3	TGCGCCAGCAGCATCCAGGGGGCCAGCACAGATACGCAGTATTTT	CASSIQGASTDTQYF
many	TRBV7-2	NA	12	TRBJ2-2	TGTGCCAGCAGCTTCCTGGTCGGGGAGCTGTTTTTT	CASSFLVGELFF
NA	TRBV18	NA	17	TRBJ2-1	TGTGCCAGCTCCCACAGTAGGATGAGGGGCCACTACAATGAGCAGTTCTTC	CASSHSRMRGHYNEQFF
NA	TRBV20-1	NA	15	TRBJ2-5	TGCAGTGCTAGTCCACCAGGAGGCGGTCCGGGGACCCAGTACTTC	CSASPPGGGPGTQYF
NA	TRBV18	NA	16	TRBJ2-3	TGTGCCAGCTCACCTTACCCCGCGGATAGCAATCAGCCCCAGTATTTT	CASSPYPADSNQPQYF
NA	TRBV5-4	NA	14	TRBJ1-1	TGTGCCAGCAGCTTGAAGGGTGGATACACTGAAGCTTTCTTT	CASSLKGGYTEAFF
many	TRBV20-1	NA	16	TRBJ2-7	TGCAGTGCGAGGCCGACCGCAGAGAAGGTGGTCTACGAGCAGTACTTC	CSARPTAEKVVYEQYF
many	TRBV20-1	NA	13	TRBJ2-7	TGCAGTGCTAACAGGGAGGGTGCGTACGAGCAGTACTTC	CSANREGAYEQYF
many	TRBV6-1	TRBD1	15	TRBJ2-1	TGTGCCAGCAGACGGGACAGGGGAAAGTACAATGAGCAGTTCTTC	CASRRDRGKYNEQFF
NA	TRBV4-3	TRBD2	16	TRBJ2-7	TGCGCCAGCAGCCAAGAGATGCTGGGGGGGGGCTACGAGCAGTACTTC	CASSQEMLGGGYEQYF